This T cell receptor beta chain was retrieved from a study of blood T cell repertoires in COVID-19. V dropped 1 base and J dropped 3; count of bases not matched to a gene: 0. Germline V lookup: CDR1 MNHEY, CDR2 SVGAGI. The CDR3 has 16 amino acids. Sequencing used immunoSEQ multiplex PCR; TCRdb keeps in-frame clones, though not all of them. The sample has about 19,000 clones; 88% are singletons. The source is a human donor in a cohort sampled during active COVID-19. The chain carries TRBV6-5 and TRBJ2-1, with 13 bases that match TRBD2. The source material was peripheral blood. CDR3 region: CASSYWTSGGYNEQFF. DNA of the CDR3: TGTGCCAGCAGTTACTGGACTAGCGGGGGCTACAATGAGCAGTTCTTC.